These T cell receptor beta chains were read from a single sample in a study of blood T cell repertoires in COVID-19. Clones were sequenced by immunoSEQ multiplex PCR, and TCRdb holds only the in-frame ones, with some missing. The sample has roughly 210,000 clones; roughly 90% are singletons. Sequencing input: peripheral blood. These receptors were collected from a man between 70 and 80 years old with acute or convalescent COVID-19. Each CDR3 is given with its conserved first and last residue. D genes are given only for firm matches. Clone size is shown for a subset of rows, as once, few, many or a class of expanded clone.

V	J	D	size	CDR3	DNA
TRBV2	TRBJ2-2	TRBD1	-	CASSDQGARNTGELFF	TGTGCCAGCAGTGACCAGGGGGCAAGGAACACCGGGGAGCTGTTTTTT
TRBV6-1	TRBJ1-6	TRBD1	-	CASSEWTGSSYNSPLHF	TGTGCCAGCAGTGAATGGACAGGGAGTTCGTATAATTCACCCCTCCACTTT
TRBV21-1	TRBJ2-1	-	-	CASRAAQGSEQFF	TGTGCCAGCAGGGCCGCACAGGGGTCTGAGCAGTTCTTC
TRBV7-8	TRBJ1-5	-	-	CASSLGASNQPQHF	TGTGCCAGCAGCTTAGGCGCTAGCAATCAGCCCCAGCATTTT
TRBV18	TRBJ2-7	-	-	CASSLGLFYEQYF	TGTGCCAGCTCCCTGGGACTTTTCTACGAGCAGTACTTC
TRBV18	TRBJ2-2	TRBD2	-	CASSLQTSGSAGELFF	TGTGCCAGCTCACTTCAGACTAGCGGGAGTGCCGGGGAGCTGTTTTTT
TRBV4-2	TRBJ2-3	-	-	CASSQDMDTQYF	TGTGCCAGCAGCCAAGATATGGATACGCAGTATTTT
TRBV7-9	TRBJ2-3	-	-	CASPSRQADSDTQYF	TGTGCCAGCCCGTCCCGACAGGCCGACTCAGATACGCAGTATTTT
TRBV6-6	TRBJ1-5	TRBD1	-	CASSDRGSRDQPQHF	TGTGCCAGCAGTGACAGGGGCAGTAGAGATCAGCCCCAGCATTTT
TRBV6-5	TRBJ2-7	TRBD2	-	CASSSGTRAYEQYF	TGTGCCAGCAGCTCTGGGACTAGGGCCTACGAGCAGTACTTC
TRBV23-1	TRBJ1-3	TRBD1	-	CASPCGDRGSYFSGNTIYF	TGCGCCAGCCCCTGCGGGGACAGGGGGTCTTACTTCTCTGGAAACACCATATATTTT
TRBV27	TRBJ1-2	TRBD1	once	CASSLRQGSYGYTF	TGTGCCAGCAGTTTACGACAGGGAAGCTATGGCTACACCTTC
TRBV5-1	TRBJ1-6	-	-	CASSSGSGTGALHF	TGCGCCAGCAGCTCCGGATCCGGCACGGGGGCCCTCCACTTT